This T cell receptor beta chain was sequenced in a study of cytotoxic CD8 clonotypes in ibrutinib-treated CLL (dated by TCRdb to the early 2020s). Concerning the study at large: The cohort had ten to twelve relapsed/refractory and 15 treatment-naive patients; approximately 17 were IGHV unmutated. Every remission and progressive disease sample was obtained while ibrutinib was still being received by the patients. Of the 90 or so participants in the trial, about two dozen had longitudinal samples available. Cryopreserved peripheral blood mononuclear cells were collected at three points: before therapy, at response, and at either sustained remission or disease progression. Response samples were obtained after a median of 12 months of treatment, with a range of about 6 to 36 months. Responses were partial in some 24 patients and complete in 2; after median around 72 months follow-up, roughly 15 stayed in remission and 12 progressed. On average, each sample had some 260,000 productive templates and approximately 89,000 productive rearrangements. What the authors observed across the whole study: Clonality rose at ibrutinib response, remained stable during sustained remission, and dropped back toward baseline at progression. Baseline clonality was found to be higher than that of age-matched healthy donors and was strongly correlated with circulating CD8+ T-cell counts. Lymph node repertoires were not examined, and the timing of sampling was not matched between patients in sustained remission and those whose disease progressed. Public clonotypes were found to be uncommon and were observed to contract or remain stable during treatment; the increase in clonality was shown to reflect expansion of private clonotypes at ibrutinib response.

Of note for this clone: Its cognate antigen has yet to be identified. Base qualities are not at hand, and no much larger clone is one base apart.

The meaning of the sample's time point label: 24 months on ibrutinib. For TCR beta library preparation, roughly 2.1 micrograms of genomic DNA was extracted from cryopreserved PBMCs. Longitudinal blood samples from CLL patients on ibrutinib monotherapy were analyzed using high-throughput TCR beta sequencing. The patients took part in an open-label, single-center phase 2 trial of ibrutinib monotherapy. Each clonotype received, on average, around 10x coverage in deep resolution sequencing performed on a MiSeq, where the target depth lay between 1 in 1 million and 1 in 200,000 T cells. The immunoSEQ hsTCRB Kit was used to generate the TCR beta libraries. The paper's data handling went like this. The data were analyzed with ImmunoSEQ Analyzer and ImmunoSEQ Data Assistant, and V, D and J gene assignments followed IMGT definitions. Clonality, which ranges from 0 to 1, was calculated as one minus the normalized Shannon entropy of productive rearrangement frequencies. Only overrepresented clonotypes making up at least 0.05% of each patient's repertoire were included in the public clonotype analysis. Repertoires from about a dozen age-matched healthy donors in immuneACCESS were used as clonality controls. TCRdb took over this immuneACCESS table, retaining in-frame rearrangements with V and J assigned. Such tables are incomplete; in checked studies, under half of the missing clones stem from an unresolved V gene, and the remainder is unexplained. V and J calls plus clone size are reproduced from that table; the DNA served to infer D and trimming. This sample comprises almost 250,000 clones, 70% of them detected only once. 15% of the sample comes from the top ten.

The sample in question was PBMCs, obtained after 24 months of ibrutinib treatment. This TCR came from a human donor with chronic lymphocytic leukemia.

The nucleotide sequence reads TGTGCCAGCAGCTTGGCCGCAGGGGCAAACTATGGCTACACCTTC. Translated, this gives CASSLAAGANYGYTF. The sequence links TRBV7-2 to TRBJ1-2; a weak D assignment points to TRBD1 (6 bases agree). In the germline V gene, CDR1 corresponds to SGHTA and CDR2 to FQGNSA. V sheds 3 bases and J sheds 2 bases, leaving 13 bases between their ends. The CDR3, cysteine through phenylalanine, is 15 amino acids long. The kept DNA is CDR3 alone, 45 bases in frame from the first base.